Following are 5 T cell receptor beta chains from one sample sequenced in a study of identical twins. TCRdb re-called the 5' RACE reads through MiXCR, storing one row per CDR3 protein. The sample lists around 960,000 distinct CDR3 sequences, roughly an eighth occurring once. In addition, the sample was reused for a study of yellow fever vaccine responses in identical twins.

Sequencing was performed on PBMCs. The receptor source for this set is a woman between 18 and 29 years old in good health.

This clonotype has a count of ten or more. The J gene is TRBJ2-7, the V gene TRBV10-3, with D perhaps being TRBD1 or TRBD2 (5 bases each). CDR1 ENHRY and CDR2 SYGVKD come from the germline V gene. Trimming shortened V by 3 bases and J by 6 bases, and 9 bases separated the two germline ends. CDR3 size: 12 residues. In DNA form, the CDR3 reads TGTGCCATCAGTGAACAGAGGGGCGAGCAGTACTTC. Its protein is CAISEQRGEQYF.

The rearrangement joins TRBV2 to TRBJ2-5, with TRBD2 matching 8 bases. The CDR3 covers 14 residues. The V gene end was trimmed by 6 bases and the J gene end by 1 base; junction bases not matched to a gene: 4. Germline lookup yields CDR1 SNHLY and CDR2 FYNNEI. The CDR3 is CASRVSGAQETQYF. The DNA for the CDR3 is TGTGCCAGCAGGGTTAGCGGGGCCCAAGAGACCCAGTACTTC.

This rearrangement joins TRBV7-8 to TRBJ2-7, with 10 bases fitting TRBD1. J was trimmed by 5 bases and V by 5 bases; bases with no gene match: 9. This CDR3 has 15 residues. Germline V gives CDR1 SGHVS, CDR2 FQNEAQ. In nucleotides, the CDR3 is TGTGCCAGCAGCAGGGGACAGGGGAGTCTGGACGAGCAGTACGTC. Translating it yields CASSRGQGSLDEQYV.

This clonotype occurred a few times. The V and J genes are TRBV13 and TRBJ2-7, with D unclear. The germline CDR1 and CDR2 sequences are PRHDT and FYEKMQ (reference sequence). This CDR3 region has 17 residues. Trimming took off 6 bases at V and 3 bases at J, with 24 bases between the two ends. CDR3 in DNA: TGTGCCAGCAGAGTCAGCGCTTCCGGGCCCCGACACTACGAGCAGTACTTC. Translating gives CASRVSASGPRHYEQYF.

This clonotype was observed a few times. The chain carries TRBV6-1 and TRBJ2-7, with D possibly being TRBD2 (6 bases). Germline V lookup: CDR1 MNHNS, CDR2 SASEGT. Trimming removed 5 bases at V and 0 bases at J, with 17 bases between. The CDR3 has 16 residues. CDR3 residues: CASSPAGLRTSYEQYF. The CDR3, as DNA: TGTGCCAGCAGTCCCGCGGGACTCCGAACCTCCTACGAGCAGTACTTC.